This is a list of T cell receptor beta chains from one sample in a study of cytomegalovirus exposure and HLA in healthy donors. Libraries were prepared by immunoSEQ multiplex PCR; TCRdb keeps only in-frame clonotypes and omits some of them. The ten top clones account for 3% to 3.5%, within a sample of 80,000 to 100,000 clones. The sequenced sample was PBMCs. All receptors derive from a woman between 25 and 40 years old in good health and CMV-seronegative. CDR3s include the opening cysteine and the closing phenylalanine or tryptophan. D genes are given only for firm matches.

V: TRBV2; J: TRBJ2-5; D: TRBD1; DNA: TGTGCCAGCAGTTCCAGACAGGGGAATAAGGAGACCCAGTACTTC; CDR3: CASSSRQGNKETQYF
V: TRBV27; J: TRBJ2-3; D: TRBD2; DNA: TGTGCCAGCAGATCTAGCGGGTCAGATACGCAGTATTTT; CDR3: CASRSSGSDTQYF
V: TRBV5-1; J: TRBJ1-6; D: NA; DNA: TGCGCCAGCAGCTTGGTGGTGACAGAGAATTCACCCCTCCACTTT; CDR3: CASSLVVTENSPLHF
V: TRBV5-3; J: TRBJ2-7; D: TRBD2; DNA: TGTGCCAGAAGCCGACCCCTAGCGGGGGACATCTACGAGCAGTACTTC; CDR3: CARSRPLAGDIYEQYF
V: TRBV29-1; J: TRBJ2-1; D: TRBD2; DNA: TGCAGCGTTGAAAATCCGGGGGGGCCATGGAATGAGCAGTTCTTC; CDR3: CSVENPGGPWNEQFF
V: TRBV10-2; J: TRBJ2-7; D: NA; DNA: TGCGCCAGCACCCAAAATGGTCCCCGGGGGCAGTACTTC; CDR3: CASTQNGPRGQYF
V: TRBV9; J: TRBJ2-7; D: NA; DNA: TGTGCCAGCAGCGTAGAGAGACACTACGAGCAGTACTTC; CDR3: CASSVERHYEQYF
V: TRBV7-8; J: TRBJ2-7; D: NA; DNA: TGTGCCAGCAGCTTGTTTTTGTCCGGGACAACCTACGAGCAGTACTTC; CDR3: CASSLFLSGTTYEQYF
V: TRBV28; J: TRBJ2-5; D: NA; DNA: TGTGCCAGCAGCCTCCACAGGGAGATATTCCAAGAGACCCAGTACTTC; CDR3: CASSLHREIFQETQYF
V: TRBV29-1; J: TRBJ2-7; D: TRBD2; DNA: TGCAGCGTTGAAAATGCGGGAGATTACGAGCAGTACTTC; CDR3: CSVENAGDYEQYF
V: TRBV7-5; J: TRBJ2-3; D: NA; DNA: TGTGCCAGAAGCAAGACGGGACTATCAGATACGCAGTATTTT; CDR3: CARSKTGLSDTQYF
V: TRBV7-2; J: TRBJ2-7; D: NA; DNA: TGTGCCAGCAGCCCCCTAGGCGCGCCAGACTACGAGCAGTACTTC; CDR3: CASSPLGAPDYEQYF
V: TRBV5-1; J: TRBJ2-1; D: NA; DNA: TGCGCCAGCAGCCTGGGGGAGACATACAATGAGCAGTTCTTC; CDR3: CASSLGETYNEQFF
V: TRBV28; J: TRBJ1-1; D: NA; DNA: TGTGCCAGCAGTTTAGGCGGCGAGGGTCAGACTGAAGCTTTCTTT; CDR3: CASSLGGEGQTEAFF
V: TRBV6-5; J: TRBJ1-1; D: NA; DNA: TGTGCCAGCAGTTACCTTAACAGCTACACTGAAGCTTTCTTT; CDR3: CASSYLNSYTEAFF
V: TRBV19; J: TRBJ2-2; D: TRBD1; DNA: TGTGCCAGTAGGAAACAGGGGATGAACACCGGGGAGCTGTTTTTT; CDR3: CASRKQGMNTGELFF
V: TRBV5-1; J: TRBJ2-5; D: NA; DNA: TGCGCCAGCAGCCGGGGGGCTCAAGAGACCCAGTACTTC; CDR3: CASSRGAQETQYF
V: TRBV11-2; J: TRBJ2-1; D: NA; DNA: TGTGCCAGCAGCGTGCATGGGGGCTCCACCTACAATGAGCAGTTCTTC; CDR3: CASSVHGGSTYNEQFF
V: TRBV28; J: TRBJ1-1; D: NA; DNA: TGTGCCAGCAGTCCCGGGGGGGAGGGCACTGAAGCTTTCTTT; CDR3: CASSPGGEGTEAFF
V: TRBV4-1; J: TRBJ2-3; D: TRBD2; DNA: TGCGCCAGCAGCCAGGATATACTAGCGGGAGGGAGGGATACGCAGTATTTT; CDR3: CASSQDILAGGRDTQYF
V: TRBV28; J: TRBJ2-3; D: NA; DNA: TGTGCCAGCAGTTTCCCCAGGAGCACAGATACGCAGTATTTT; CDR3: CASSFPRSTDTQYF
V: TRBV13; J: TRBJ1-1; D: TRBD1; DNA: TGTGCCAGCAGCCCGGCCGGACAGGTGAACACTGAAGCTTTCTTT; CDR3: CASSPAGQVNTEAFF
V: TRBV10-2; J: TRBJ1-4; D: TRBD1; DNA: TGCGCCAGCAGTGAACCGGGACAGCCCGAAGAAAAACTGTTTTTT; CDR3: CASSEPGQPEEKLFF
V: TRBV29-1; J: TRBJ1-1; D: TRBD1; DNA: TGCAGCGTTGTAGGGGGATACAGGGGGCTCACTGAAGCTTTCTTT; CDR3: CSVVGGYRGLTEAFF
V: TRBV28; J: TRBJ2-5; D: TRBD2; DNA: TGTGCCAGCAGTTCCGTCCCGGGAGGTCGGGGGGGGACCCAGTACTTC; CDR3: CASSSVPGGRGGTQYF
V: TRBV6-5; J: TRBJ1-1; D: NA; DNA: TGTGCCAGCAGAGCCACCTACACTGAAGCTTTCTTT; CDR3: CASRATYTEAFF
V: TRBV28; J: TRBJ2-7; D: NA; DNA: TGTGCCAGCAGTTTACAGGGGCCCGGGTCGGGCGAGCAGTACTTC; CDR3: CASSLQGPGSGEQYF
V: TRBV14; J: TRBJ2-7; D: NA; DNA: TGTGCCAGCAACTCGGGAGACCCCTCCTACGAGCAGTACTTC; CDR3: CASNSGDPSYEQYF
V: TRBV10-1; J: TRBJ2-2; D: TRBD1; DNA: TGCGCCAGCAGTACTGACAGGGGAGTCACCGGGGAGCTGTTTTTT; CDR3: CASSTDRGVTGELFF
V: TRBV5-1; J: TRBJ2-7; D: NA; DNA: TGCGCCAGCAGCCCCCAGGGACTCTTTACCTACGAGCAGTACTTC; CDR3: CASSPQGLFTYEQYF
V: TRBV19; J: TRBJ2-2; D: NA; DNA: TGTGCCAGTAGTATAATTCCCAGAAACACCGGGGAGCTGTTTTTT; CDR3: CASSIIPRNTGELFF
V: TRBV9; J: TRBJ2-3; D: NA; DNA: TGTGCCAGCAGCGCCCGGGACTTTCGGGATACGCAGTATTTT; CDR3: CASSARDFRDTQYF
V: TRBV23-1; J: TRBJ1-1; D: NA; DNA: TGCGCCAGCAGTCACCGTCTGGGAGGACCGCTGAACACTGAAGCTTTCTTT; CDR3: CASSHRLGGPLNTEAFF
V: TRBV2; J: TRBJ2-3; D: NA; DNA: TGTGCCAGCAGTGAAGAGTGGGGACTCCGCACAGATACGCAGTATTTT; CDR3: CASSEEWGLRTDTQYF
V: TRBV6-1; J: TRBJ1-4; D: TRBD1; DNA: TGTGCCAGCAGTGAAGCGATTGGCAGGGGGAATGAAAAACTGTTTTTT; CDR3: CASSEAIGRGNEKLFF
V: TRBV7-9; J: TRBJ2-1; D: TRBD2; DNA: TGTGCCAGCAGCCCGACCGTCCAGGGGACTAGCTACAATGAGCAGTTCTTC; CDR3: CASSPTVQGTSYNEQFF
V: TRBV5-1; J: TRBJ1-1; D: TRBD1; DNA: TGCGCCAGCAGCTTGGGGGCACAGGGGTTCTACACTGAAGCTTTCTTT; CDR3: CASSLGAQGFYTEAFF
V: TRBV7-9; J: TRBJ2-3; D: TRBD2; DNA: TGTGCCAGCAGCCAGAGCGGGGGGGTTTTGACAGATACGCAGTATTTT; CDR3: CASSQSGGVLTDTQYF
V: TRBV27; J: TRBJ2-5; D: TRBD2; DNA: TGTGCCAGCAGTTTAGGGACTAGCGGGAGGGCCGGGCAAGAGACCCAGTACTTC; CDR3: CASSLGTSGRAGQETQYF
V: TRBV23-1; J: TRBJ2-1; D: TRBD1; DNA: TGCGCCAGCAGTCAAACCCCCGGGACAGCTTACAATGAGCAGTTCTTC; CDR3: CASSQTPGTAYNEQFF
V: TRBV27; J: TRBJ1-2; D: NA; DNA: TGTGCCAGCAGTCCCGACCAAGGACTTTCTGGCTACACCTTC; CDR3: CASSPDQGLSGYTF
V: TRBV20-1; J: TRBJ1-2; D: NA; DNA: TGCAGTGCTAGACGCAGGGATGGCTACACCTTC; CDR3: CSARRRDGYTF
V: TRBV6-5; J: TRBJ1-1; D: TRBD1; DNA: TGTGCCAGCAGTTACCAGGAGGGGGCGGGCACTGAAGCTTTCTTT; CDR3: CASSYQEGAGTEAFF
V: TRBV10-2; J: TRBJ1-1; D: NA; DNA: TGCGCCAGCAGTGACGGGACTCACATGAACACTGAAGCTTTCTTT; CDR3: CASSDGTHMNTEAFF
V: TRBV6-4; J: TRBJ2-5; D: NA; DNA: TGTGCCAGCAGTGAAGGGGGGGGAAGGGAGACCCAGTACTTC; CDR3: CASSEGGGRETQYF
V: TRBV9; J: TRBJ2-5; D: TRBD2; DNA: TGTGCCAGCAGCGTCGGACTAGCGGGAGAGACCCAGTACTTC; CDR3: CASSVGLAGETQYF
V: TRBV4-1; J: TRBJ2-7; D: NA; DNA: TGCGCCAGCAGCCAAGATGACTCGATCTTCTACGAGCAGTACTTC; CDR3: CASSQDDSIFYEQYF
V: TRBV5-4; J: TRBJ1-1; D: NA; DNA: TGTGCCAGCAGCGGGGGCCGGGGGGGCACTGAAGCTTTCTTT; CDR3: CASSGGRGGTEAFF
V: TRBV28; J: TRBJ2-1; D: NA; DNA: TGTGCCAGCCACAGGGCTAGCTCCTACAATGAGCAGTTCTTC; CDR3: CASHRASSYNEQFF
V: TRBV6-4; J: TRBJ2-2; D: TRBD1; DNA: TGTGCCAGCAGTGAAGGGGGCTCCGGGGAGCTGTTTTTT; CDR3: CASSEGGSGELFF
V: TRBV4-1; J: TRBJ1-5; D: NA; DNA: TGCGCCAGCAGCCAAGATGTGGGGGGGTGGCAGCCCCAGCATTTT; CDR3: CASSQDVGGWQPQHF
V: TRBV15; J: TRBJ2-7; D: NA; DNA: TGTGCCACCAGCAGGACCCCGGGCTCCTACGAGCAGTACTTC; CDR3: CATSRTPGSYEQYF
V: TRBV4-1; J: TRBJ2-7; D: NA; DNA: TGCGCCAGCAGCAAAGTGTCCCCGAGGGGGAAATCCCCAATGGGAGAGCAGTACTTC; CDR3: CASSKVSPRGKSPMGEQYF
V: TRBV7-2; J: TRBJ1-5; D: NA; DNA: TGTGCCAGCAGCTTAGCGGAGCAGTATCAGCCCCAGCATTTT; CDR3: CASSLAEQYQPQHF